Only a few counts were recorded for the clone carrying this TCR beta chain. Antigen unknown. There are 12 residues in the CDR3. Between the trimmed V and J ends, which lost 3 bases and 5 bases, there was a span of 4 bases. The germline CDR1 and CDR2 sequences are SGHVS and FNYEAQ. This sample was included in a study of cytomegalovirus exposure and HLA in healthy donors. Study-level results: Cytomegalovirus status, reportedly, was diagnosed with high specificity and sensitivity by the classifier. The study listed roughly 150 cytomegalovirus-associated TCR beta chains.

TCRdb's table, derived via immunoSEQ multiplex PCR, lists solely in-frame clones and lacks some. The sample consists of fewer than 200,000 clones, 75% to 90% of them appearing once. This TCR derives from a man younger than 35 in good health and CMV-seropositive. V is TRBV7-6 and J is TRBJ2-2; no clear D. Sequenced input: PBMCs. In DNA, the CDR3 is TGTGCCAGCAGCTTTAGTACCGGGGAGCTGTTTTTT. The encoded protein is CASSFSTGELFF.